The 20 T cell receptor beta chains listed next were all sequenced from one sample in a study of blood T cell repertoires in COVID-19. Sequencing was performed with immunoSEQ multiplex PCR; in TCRdb, only in-frame clones are kept and a portion is missing. The data contain 70,000 to 100,000 clones, about 86% of them seen just once; the ten biggest clones take up 1.2%. The sample was peripheral blood. The receptors stem from a man older than 75 with active or convalescent COVID-19.

This rearrangement joins TRBV12-3 or TRBV12-4 to TRBJ2-1; 9 nucleotides line up with TRBD2. The junction had 8 bases not matched to a gene; V was cut back by 10 bases and J by 7 bases. The CDR3 spans 13 residues. CDR3 nucleotide sequence: TGTGCCACCGCGGGGGGGGCTCTGAATGAGCAGTTCTTC. Translated, it gives CATAGGALNEQFF.

The rearrangement uses TRBV30 and TRBJ2-7; D not resolved. Germline loops: CDR1 GTSNPN, CDR2 SVGIG (reference sequence). V was shortened by 1 base and J by 0 bases, with 19 bases between the two germline ends. The CDR3 sequence is 17 residues long. CDR3 sequence: CAWSDPSARPISYEQYF. CDR3 coding DNA: TGTGCCTGGAGTGACCCCTCCGCCAGGCCTATCTCCTACGAGCAGTACTTC.

This chain links TRBV5-1 with TRBJ1-1; D unresolved. The CDR3 runs 15 residues. V gave up 6 bases and J gave up 4 bases, with 19 bases separating them. The germline gives CDR1 SGHRS, CDR2 YFSETQ. This CDR3 reads CASTHGGRTSTEAFF. The CDR3 DNA sequence: TGCGCCAGCACCCACGGAGGGCGAACCAGCACTGAAGCTTTCTTT.

The chain recombines TRBV3-1 (or the pseudogene TRBV3-2) with TRBJ2-1; possibly TRBD2 for D (6 bases). Germline V lookup: CDR1 LGHDT, CDR2 YNNKEL (reference sequence). Deletions cut 2 bases from V and 6 bases from J, with 14 bases between. This CDR3 is 15 amino acids long. The chain's CDR3 is CASSQLREKCNEQFF. CDR3 nucleotides: TGTGCCAGCAGCCAACTTCGGGAGAAGTGCAATGAGCAGTTCTTC.

This chain uses TRBV5-4 with TRBJ2-1; D remains unclear. With 0 bases removed from V and 12 bases from J, the gap between germline ends came to 13 bases. The CDR3 spans 13 residues. Germline assignment: CDR1 SGHNT and CDR2 YYREEE (reference sequence). CDR3: CASSLVTESRQFF. CDR3 DNA: TGTGCCAGCAGCTTGGTTACGGAGTCTAGGCAGTTCTTC.

The chain is built from TRBV10-3 and TRBJ2-7; 10 nucleotides align to TRBD2. This CDR3 is 15 amino acids long. Germline CDR1 is ENHRY and CDR2 is SYGVKD. V trimming: 0 bases; J trimming: 6 bases; junction bases outside the gene matches: 5. The CDR3 sequence: CAISESSSGRSEQYF. The CDR3, as DNA: TGTGCCATCAGTGAGTCGTCTAGCGGGAGAAGCGAGCAGTACTTC.

The CDR3 bases are TGTGCCAGCAGTCTAGAACCCGGGACAGCAGCTCGGGAGACCCAGTACTTC. Protein sequence: CASSLEPGTAARETQYF. The V gene is TRBV7-2, the J gene TRBJ2-5, with 7 bases identical to TRBD1. Unmatched junction bases numbered 18, after V lost 6 bases and J lost 5 bases. The length of the CDR3 is 17 residues. The V gene's germline CDR1 is SGHTA and CDR2 FQGNSA.

The V call is TRBV5-1, the J call TRBJ1-1, with D maybe TRBD1 (6 bases). The CDR3 is 16 amino acids. Germline-derived CDR1 and CDR2 are SGHRS and YFSETQ. Trimming shortened V by 3 bases and J by 2 bases, and 17 bases separated the two germline ends. The DNA of the CDR3 is TGCGCCAGCAGCTATCGACAGGTGGGACCTAACACTGAAGCTTTCTTT. Translation: CASSYRQVGPNTEAFF.

This clone appeared a few times. J is TRBJ1-3 and V is TRBV14; 9 nucleotides agree with TRBD1. The V and J ends lost 4 bases and 0 bases, in that order; junction bases with no gene match: 10. The germline gives CDR1 SGHDN, CDR2 FVKESK. The CDR3 length is 18 residues. CDR3 sequence (DNA): TGTGCCAGCAGCCCCATCGGACAGGGGACCTTCTCTGGAAACACCATATATTTT. Translation gives CASSPIGQGTFSGNTIYF.

The rearrangement links TRBV29-1 to TRBJ2-7, with D uncertain. The V end was cut by 6 bases, the J end by 3 bases, with 15 bases between. The germline CDR1 and CDR2 sequences are SQVTM and ANQGSEA. The CDR3 spans 13 residues. The CDR3 region has the DNA TGCAGCGTGCTCGACATAGGAAGCTACGAGCAGTACTTC. Protein sequence: CSVLDIGSYEQYF.

The rearrangement uses TRBV5-4 and TRBJ2-7; 7 bases are shared with TRBD2. Germline CDR1 and CDR2: SGHNT and YYREEE (reference sequence). The CDR3 contains 15 residues. The trim removed 4 bases at V and 5 bases at J, leaving 12 bases unmatched. CDR3: CASSPGGGRLNEQYF. DNA for the CDR3: TGTGCCAGCAGCCCTGGTGGCGGGAGATTAAACGAGCAGTACTTC.

The J gene is TRBJ1-5, the V gene TRBV28, with D perhaps TRBD1 (5 bases). V lost 3 bases to trimming and J lost 9 bases, with 18 bases between them. This CDR3 has 15 amino acids. Germline V gene sequence: CDR1 MDHEN, CDR2 SYDVKM. CDR3 in amino acids: CASSFKLGGLGPQHF. CDR3 sequence (DNA): TGTGCCAGCAGTTTTAAGTTGGGGGGATTAGGGCCCCAGCATTTT. Combining the CDR3 with reference TRBV28 and TRBJ1-5 gives the whole variable domain DVKVTQSSRYLVKRTGEKVFLECVQDMDHENMFWYRQDPGLGLRLIYFSYDVKMKEKGDIPEGYSVSREKKERFSLILESASTNQTSMYLCASSFKLGGLGPQHFGDGTRLSIL.

The chain couples TRBV2 to TRBJ2-1; 14 bases fit TRBD2. Germline CDR1 SNHLY, CDR2 FYNNEI. With 4 bases clipped from V and 4 bases from J, the junction kept 6 bases outside the gene matches. CDR3 length equals 17 residues. CDR3 sequence reads: CASSALGTSGGYNEQFF. The CDR3 nucleotides are TGTGCCAGCAGTGCCCTAGGGACTAGCGGGGGTTACAATGAGCAGTTCTTC.

The chain recombines TRBV7-2 with TRBJ1-4; weak D call: TRBD1 (6 bases). The V end lost 4 bases, the J end lost 5 bases, and 14 bases lay between the germline ends. Germline V gene lookup returns CDR1 SGHTA and CDR2 FQGNSA. The CDR3 has 15 amino acids. CDR3 sequence: CASSSQGPPNEKLFF. CDR3 nucleotide sequence: TGTGCCAGCAGCTCACAGGGCCCCCCGAATGAAAAACTGTTTTTT.

The chain uses TRBV30 and TRBJ2-7; TRBD1 matches at 7 bases. The CDR3 consists of 14 residues. CDR1 and CDR2 from the germline V gene are GTSNPN and SVGIG (reference sequence). Trimming cost V 0 bases and J 5 bases; bases outside gene matches: 7. The CDR3 DNA reads as TGTGCCTGGAGTGTAGGGACAGAAGCGAACGAGCAGTACTTC. Translating it yields CAWSVGTEANEQYF. Drawing the rest from reference TRBV30 and TRBJ2-7, the complete variable domain is SQTIHQWPATLVQPVGSPLSLECTVEGTSNPNLYWYRQAAGRGLQLLFYSVGIGQISSEVPQNLSASRPQDRQFILSSKKLLLSDSGFYLCAWSVGTEANEQYFGPGTRLTVT.

The chain employs TRBV2 and TRBJ2-1, with 9 bases identical to TRBD2. The germline CDR1 and CDR2 sequences are SNHLY and FYNNEI. The CDR3 spans 15 residues. Trimming at V came to 6 bases and at J to 0 bases, leaving 3 bases not matched to a gene. The CDR3 sequence is CASSLAGVSYNEQFF. CDR3 sequence (DNA): TGTGCCAGCAGCTTAGCGGGGGTCTCCTACAATGAGCAGTTCTTC.

The chain carries TRBV5-4 and TRBJ2-1; D might be TRBD1 (6 bases). Trimming cost V 2 bases and J 0 bases, with 9 bases left between them. This CDR3 is 15 amino acids long. Germline V gene lookup returns CDR1 SGHNT and CDR2 YYREEE (reference sequence). As DNA, the CDR3 is TGTGCCAGCAGCTTACAGGGTCGCTCCTACAATGAGCAGTTCTTC. Translated: CASSLQGRSYNEQFF.

This chain uses TRBV5-1 with TRBJ1-1; D might be TRBD1 (5 bases). This CDR3 spans 13 amino acids. From germline, CDR1 is SGHRS and CDR2 YFSETQ. V lost 5 bases and J 1 base, leaving 9 bases between the germline ends. The DNA for the CDR3 is TGCGCCAGCAGTTATCAGGGGAACACTGAAGCTTTCTTT. It specifies CASSYQGNTEAFF.

The chain joins TRBV7-9 to TRBJ1-2; 7 bases align to TRBD1. The CDR3 contains 15 residues. Germline lookup yields CDR1 SEHNR and CDR2 FQNEAQ (reference sequence). J lost 8 bases, V lost 3 bases, and 12 bases had no gene match. CDR3 DNA: TGTGCCAGCAGCTTTCGGCGCGCGACAGGGCTCGGCTACACCTTC. It encodes CASSFRRATGLGYTF. Supplemented by reference TRBV7-9 and TRBJ1-2, the full variable domain reads DTGVSQNPRHKITKRGQNVTFRCDPISEHNRLYWYRQTLGQGPEFLTYFQNEAQLEKSRLLSDRFSAERPKGSFSTLEIQRTEQGDSAMYLCASSFRRATGLGYTFGSGTRLTVV.

This rearrangement joins TRBV4-1 to TRBJ2-3, with D possibly being TRBD1 (5 bases). Between the trimmed V and J ends, which lost 4 bases and 6 bases, there was a span of 20 bases. CDR1 MGHRA and CDR2 YSYEKL come from the germline V gene. The CDR3 covers 16 residues. CDR3 sequence (DNA): TGCGCCAGCAGCCCGACTCAGACAGTGGCCCAGGATACGCAGTATTTT. Translation gives CASSPTQTVAQDTQYF.